This TCR beta chain was identified in a study of blood T cell repertoires in COVID-19. Turning to the study itself: The cDNA or gDNA used as material had been derived from T cells, B-cell-depleted T cells, or PBMCs.

As concerns this clone: The germline gene is not matched at one end of the junction; a read error may be the cause.

As originally analysed: Reference gene primers were amplified, and this amplification served to estimate nucleated cell counts. Assay: immunoSEQ multiplex PCR; the TCRdb copy retains only in-frame clones and omits some. The V and J calls and the clone size are those of that table, but D and trimming were determined from the DNA. The data hold 200,000 to 250,000 clones, with over 75% observed a single time. The CDR3 has 15 amino acids. Germline values: CDR1 MRHNA, CDR2 SNTAGT. The J gene is TRBJ2-1, the V gene TRBV6-4; 11 bases match TRBD2. This TCR derives from a woman in her 40s with acute or convalescent COVID-19. Input material: peripheral blood. CDR3 in amino acids: CASSPGSSGGSKRIF. DNA of the CDR3: TGTGCCAGCAGTCCAGGTTCTAGCGGGGGGTCAAAACGTATCTTC.